One sample yielded the 20 T cell receptor beta chains listed below, sequenced in a study of T cells after yellow fever vaccination. TCRdb analysed the 5' RACE reads with MiXCR anew, one entry per CDR3 protein. The data hold about 350,000 distinct CDR3 sequences, with roughly 4.3% observed a single time. Sequenced here: PBMCs, sampled 5 days after the yellow fever booster vaccination. Receptors originate from a young man who received the YFV17D yellow fever vaccine.

This clonotype has at least ten counts. V gene TRBV5-1 combines with J gene TRBJ2-1; 9 bases fit TRBD2. Germline V CDR1 and CDR2: SGHRS, YFSETQ. There are 17 residues in the CDR3. V was pared by 1 base and J by 4 bases, with 9 bases of the junction left unmatched. The chain's CDR3 is CASSLIETSGIYNEQFF. The CDR3 DNA follows: TGCGCCAGCAGCTTGATCGAGACTAGCGGTATATACAATGAGCAGTTCTTC. Filled out from reference TRBV5-1 and TRBJ2-1, the complete variable domain reads KAGVTQTPRYLIKTRGQQVTLSCSPISGHRSVSWYQQTPGQGLQFLFEYFSETQRNKGNFPGRFSGRQFSNSRSEMNVSTLELGDSALYLCASSLIETSGIYNEQFFGPGTRLTVL.

This clonotype was seen only a few times. V is TRBV4-2 and J is TRBJ2-7, with 9 bases aligning to TRBD2. The CDR3 covers 16 residues. CDR1 LGHNA and CDR2 YNFKEQ come from the germline V gene. V trimming: 0 bases; J trimming: 0 bases; junction bases outside the gene matches: 3. The CDR3 DNA is TGTGCCAGCAGCCAAGAAAGCGGGGGGATCTCCTACGAGCAGTACTTC. It encodes CASSQESGGISYEQYF.

This chain joins TRBV7-2 and TRBJ2-7, with D uncertain. Germline CDR1 and CDR2: SGHTA and FQGNSA. The CDR3 consists of 16 residues. Trimming shortened V by 3 bases and J by 0 bases, and 15 bases separated the two germline ends. The CDR3 spells CASSLVLGRRSYEQYF. CDR3 DNA: TGTGCCAGCAGCTTGGTCCTGGGCAGGCGCTCCTACGAGCAGTACTTC.

The sample holds many counts of this clonotype. This chain uses TRBV18 with TRBJ1-1; the D gene is possibly TRBD1 (5 bases). This CDR3 has 15 residues. The germline V and J ends were trimmed by 3 bases and 4 bases, with 15 bases remaining between them. Per germline, CDR1 KGHSH and CDR2 LQKENI. This chain's CDR3 is CASSPPGLGGTEAFF. DNA of the CDR3: TGTGCCAGCTCACCTCCGGGACTTGGGGGCACTGAAGCTTTCTTT.

This clonotype was counted ten times or more. This CDR3 is CASSSGSDAPNTEAFF. Here the CDR3 DNA reads TGTGCCAGCAGTTCAGGGTCGGATGCCCCTAACACTGAAGCTTTCTTT. J is TRBJ1-1 and V is TRBV27, with D perhaps matching TRBD1 (5 bases). Germline V gene lookup returns CDR1 MNHEY and CDR2 SMNVEV (reference sequence). The germline V and J ends were trimmed by 4 bases and 2 bases, with 17 bases remaining between them. The CDR3 covers 16 residues.

This clonotype was seen at least ten times. The rearrangement uses TRBV5-1 and TRBJ1-1; D call uncertain. With 1 base removed from V and 1 base from J, the gap between germline ends came to 8 bases. This CDR3 has 14 residues. Germline V gene data show CDR1 as SGHRS and CDR2 as YFSETQ. In DNA form, the CDR3 reads TGCGCCAGCAGCTTGTATGGTTCGAACACTGAAGCTTTCTTT. Protein product: CASSLYGSNTEAFF.

This clonotype came up a few times. This chain connects TRBV10-3 to TRBJ1-1; weak D call: TRBD1 (6 bases). The germline V gene encodes CDR1 ENHRY and CDR2 SYGVKD. The CDR3 runs 15 residues. V lost 6 bases to trimming and J lost 6 bases, with 20 bases between them. DNA of the CDR3: TGTGCCATCAGCAATTCCGGACAGAACAAGGCTGAAGCTTTCTTT. Protein sequence: CAISNSGQNKAEAFF.

The V and J genes are TRBV21-1 and TRBJ2-5; TRBD1, the D gene given by the table, was not confirmed from the DNA. TRBV21-1 is a recognized pseudogene. The CDR3 extends over 16 amino acids. This CDR3 is CASSTLQGRLQETQYF. CDR3 coding DNA: TGTGCCAGCAGCACCTTACAGGGAAGACTCCAAGAGACCCAGTACTTC.

This clonotype was detected ten times or more. This sequence joins TRBV7-9 and TRBJ2-1, with D possibly being TRBD2 (7 bases). The germline V gene encodes CDR1 SEHNR and CDR2 FQNEAQ (reference sequence). The CDR3 is 15 amino acids. Trimming cost V 2 bases and J 10 bases, with 18 bases left between them. The CDR3 bases are TGTGCCAGCAGCTTACGGGGGGCGGCAGAAGGGGAGCAGTTCTTC. Encoded protein: CASSLRGAAEGEQFF. Drawing the rest from reference TRBV7-9 and TRBJ2-1, the complete variable domain is DTGVSQNPRHKITKRGQNVTFRCDPISEHNRLYWYRQTLGQGPEFLTYFQNEAQLEKSRLLSDRFSAERPKGSFSTLEIQRTEQGDSAMYLCASSLRGAAEGEQFFGPGTRLTVL.

This clonotype was recorded at least ten times. The chain employs TRBV7-2 and TRBJ2-7, with no clear D. The CDR3 contains 13 residues. V was shortened by 2 bases and J by 6 bases, with 11 bases between the two germline ends. Germline CDR1 reads SGHTA; CDR2 reads FQGNSA. Written as DNA, the CDR3 is TGTGCCAGCAGCTTAAGTAGCAGTGTCGAGCAGTACGTC. It yields the protein CASSLSSSVEQYV.

The chain employs TRBV6-6 and TRBJ2-2; D remains unclear. CDR1 is MNHNY and CDR2 is SVGAGI in the germline V gene (reference sequence). This CDR3 spans 13 amino acids. Trimming took off 8 bases at V and 4 bases at J, with 11 bases between the two ends. Here the CDR3 reads CASARDFTGELFF. The CDR3 DNA sequence: TGTGCCAGCGCTAGAGACTTCACCGGGGAGCTGTTTTTT.

This chain uses TRBV30 with TRBJ2-2; no reliable D call. There are 13 residues in the CDR3. Between the trimmed V and J ends, which lost 2 bases and 4 bases, there was a span of 8 bases. CDR1 and CDR2 (germline): GTSNPN, SVGIG (reference sequence). The CDR3 sequence is CAWSSGFTGELFF. The CDR3 bases are TGTGCCTGGAGTTCAGGTTTCACCGGGGAGCTGTTTTTT. Combining the CDR3 with reference TRBV30 and TRBJ2-2 gives the whole variable domain SQTIHQWPATLVQPVGSPLSLECTVEGTSNPNLYWYRQAAGRGLQLLFYSVGIGQISSEVPQNLSASRPQDRQFILSSKKLLLSDSGFYLCAWSSGFTGELFFGEGSRLTVL.

The chain has TRBV5-1 and TRBJ1-2; no definite D call. Germline V CDR1 and CDR2: SGHRS, YFSETQ. V lost 2 bases, J lost 6 bases, and 14 bases lay in between. The CDR3 has 14 residues. CDR3 loop: CASSFNGGVNGYTF. CDR3 nucleotide sequence: TGCGCCAGCAGCTTCAACGGCGGGGTAAATGGCTACACCTTC.

The chain has TRBV20-1 and TRBJ1-5; possibly TRBD1 for D (5 bases). Trimming took off 3 bases at V and 6 bases at J, with 15 bases between the two ends. The V gene's germline CDR1 is DFQATT and CDR2 SNEGSKA (reference sequence). The CDR3 has 14 residues. CDR3 nucleotide sequence: TGCAGTGCTAGGGTGGAAGGGGCCGGTCAGCCCCAGCATTTT. Translated, it gives CSARVEGAGQPQHF.

In this sample, this clonotype turned up many times. The V and J genes are TRBV10-3 and TRBJ2-3; tentative D call: TRBD1 (5 bases). Trimming stripped 3 bases from V and 3 bases from J, with 10 bases between. The CDR3 runs 14 residues. Looked up from germline, CDR1 is ENHRY and CDR2 is SYGVKD. CDR3 sequence reads: CAISDQGQTDTQYF. For the CDR3, the DNA is TGTGCCATCAGTGATCAGGGTCAAACAGATACGCAGTATTTT.

This clonotype has ten or more counts. The rearrangement uses TRBV2 and TRBJ2-3; no reliable D call. Germline loops: CDR1 SNHLY, CDR2 FYNNEI. V was clipped by 4 bases and J by 4 bases, with 6 bases between them. CDR3 length: 12 residues. CDR3 in amino acids: CASSGPSDTQYF. As DNA, the CDR3 is TGTGCCAGCAGTGGACCGTCAGATACGCAGTATTTT. The full variable domain, rest sourced from reference TRBV2 and TRBJ2-3, is EPEVTQTPSHQVTQMGQEVILRCVPISNHLYFYWYRQILGQKVEFLVSFYNNEISEKSEIFDDQFSVERPDGSNFTLKIRSTKLEDSAMYFCASSGPSDTQYFGPGTRLTVL.

In its sample, this clonotype was seen many times. The V gene is TRBV15, the J gene TRBJ2-3; D perhaps matches TRBD1 (6 bases). The CDR3 runs 15 residues. Germline CDR1 LNHNV, CDR2 YYDKDF (reference sequence). The V end lost 5 bases, the J end lost 2 bases, and 14 bases lay between the germline ends. The CDR3 coding sequence is TGTGCCACCAGCCGAGGGGGTTCGGTCACAGATACGCAGTATTTT. It encodes CATSRGGSVTDTQYF. The whole variable domain, filled in from reference TRBV15 and TRBJ2-3, reads DAMVIQNPRYQVTQFGKPVTLSCSQTLNHNVMYWYQQKSSQAPKLLFHYYDKDFNNEADTPDNFQSRRPNTSFCFLDIRSPGLGDTAMYLCATSRGGSVTDTQYFGPGTRLTVL.

This clonotype was seen ten or more times. The chain has TRBV5-1 and TRBJ1-2; 7 bases map to TRBD1. The trim removed 1 base at V and 8 bases at J, leaving 5 bases unmatched. CDR3 length: 13 amino acids. Germline-derived CDR1 and CDR2 are SGHRS and YFSETQ. CDR3 residues: CASSLTGEQGYTF. The CDR3 bases are TGCGCCAGCAGCTTGACAGGGGAACAGGGCTACACCTTC.

The table lists this clonotype with many counts. The CDR3 nucleotides are TGTGCCACCAGTGCAGGGGCGTATACTGAAGCTTTCTTT. This gives the protein CATSAGAYTEAFF. V is TRBV24-1 and J is TRBJ1-1; weak D call: TRBD1 (6 bases). Looked up from germline, CDR1 is KGHDR and CDR2 is SFDVKD. Trimming took 5 bases from V and 5 from J, leaving 11 bases between them. CDR3 length: 13 amino acids.

This clonotype has at least ten counts. The V and J genes are TRBV12-3 or TRBV12-4 and TRBJ1-1; D is ambiguous. With 0 bases removed from V and 6 bases from J, the gap between germline ends came to 11 bases. The CDR3 contains 14 residues. The CDR3 region has the DNA TGTGCCAGCAGTTTAGCCGGGGATGACGCTGAAGCTTTCTTT. Residues: CASSLAGDDAEAFF.